This paragraph covers one T cell receptor (beta chain) sequence. Use of 60 Vbeta and 13 Jbeta primers characterized the PCR. Only in-frame clones appear in the TCRdb table, and some are missing; sequencing was by immunoSEQ multiplex PCR. The sample consists of about 95,000 clones, 75% to 85% of them appearing once. V was shortened by 4 bases and J by 9 bases, with 16 bases between the two germline ends. This CDR3 is built from 15 residues. Germline V gene data show CDR1 as MNHEY and CDR2 as SVGAGI. The data originate from a study of cytomegalovirus exposure and HLA in healthy donors. This sequence joins TRBV6-5 and TRBJ1-6; D gene uncertain. Sequenced material: PBMCs. The receptor's source is a man aged 25-45 years in good health and CMV-seropositive. The DNA of the CDR3 is TGTGCCAGCAGTTGTCCGGGTGGGTTGGGTTCACCCCTCCACTTT. Translated, it gives CASSCPGGLGSPLHF.